The present T cell receptor (beta chain) was sequenced within a study of Ad26.COV2.S vaccination and SARS-CoV-2 variants. The CDR3 is 15 residues long. V lost 1 base to trimming and J lost 5 bases, with 14 bases between them. Germline loops: CDR1 LGHDT, CDR2 YNNKEL (reference sequence). Some clones are missing from TCRdb's copy, which holds only in-frame ones; the method was immunoSEQ multiplex PCR. This table has roughly 240,000 clones, 85% to 90% appearing once. Noted treatment: approximately 18 received Ad26.COV2.S at low or high dose, single or two shots; 5 received placebo; per-sample allocation not given. Sampling was performed 63 days after the first vaccine or placebo injection.

Sample: peripheral blood, taken in a trial of Ad26.COV2.S vaccine versus placebo. The chain has TRBV3-1 (or the pseudogene TRBV3-2) and TRBJ1-1, with a possible D match to TRBD1 (6 bases). The receptor was isolated from a person between 18 and 59 years old who received the Ad26.COV2.S COVID-19 vaccine or a placebo. CDR3 in DNA: TGTGCCAGCAGCCAAGGGACAGTCCTTGGGACTGAAGCTTTCTTT. This translates into CASSQGTVLGTEAFF.